The 8 T cell receptor beta chains below come from one sample, sequenced in a study of blood T cells in healthy people across ages (dated by TCRdb to the mid-2010s). The library was prepared using 5' RACE. Reads for this sample came from an Illumina HiSeq 2500. A second PCR of 7 to 11 cycles was performed with a sample-barcoded 5' primer and a J-beta primer mix. Using fastp at Q25 and MiXCR, TCRdb reprocessed the public reads and kept productive beta chains. Rows are unified per CDR3 protein, each entry keeping the most common DNA and genes. The sample yields roughly 700,000 distinct CDR3 sequences; 49% were counted once. The top ten constitute approximately 32% of the sample. The source material was blood. Every receptor here comes from a woman aged 55-75 years in good health.

CDR3 nucleotide sequence: TGCAGTCCTTTAGACTGGGGAGGCCAAGAGACCCAGTACTTC. It specifies CSPLDWGGQETQYF. The V and J genes are TRBV20-1 and TRBJ2-5; possibly TRBD2 for D (6 bases). V shed 8 bases and J shed 1 base, with 17 bases lying between them. CDR1 DFQATT and CDR2 SNEGSKA come from the germline V gene (reference sequence). CDR3 length: 14 amino acids.

This chain connects TRBV18 to TRBJ2-7, with TRBD2 matching over 14 bases. V trimming: 6 bases; J trimming: 5 bases; junction bases outside the gene matches: 9. Germline CDR1 is KGHSH and CDR2 is LQKENI. This CDR3 has 16 amino acids. CDR3 region: CASSRGLAGVKNEQYF. The DNA of the CDR3 is TGTGCCAGCTCTCGGGGACTAGCGGGAGTGAAGAACGAGCAGTACTTC. Full variable domain (rest looked up from reference TRBV18 and TRBJ2-7): NAGVMQNPRHLVRRRGQEARLRCSPMKGHSHVYWYRQLPEEGLKFMVYLQKENIIDESGMPKERFSAEFPKEGPSILRIQQVVRGDSAAYFCASSRGLAGVKNEQYFGPGTRLTVT.

The rearrangement links TRBV7-2 to TRBJ2-1, with TRBD2 matching over 12 bases. Germline V CDR1 and CDR2: SGHTA, FQGNSA. This CDR3 has 17 amino acids. With V trimmed by 1 base and J by 8 bases, 9 bases remained unmatched. CDR3 sequence: CASSLDPSGRGSYEQFF. The CDR3 DNA follows: TGTGCCAGCAGCTTAGACCCTAGCGGGAGGGGATCATATGAGCAGTTCTTC.

CDR3 region: CATSRDLGLAGVTQYF. In nucleotides, the CDR3 is TGTGCCACCAGCAGAGATTTGGGACTAGCGGGCGTTACGCAGTATTTT. V gene TRBV15 combines with J gene TRBJ2-3; 12 nucleotides line up with TRBD2. Trimming at V came to 0 bases and at J to 8 bases, leaving 6 bases not matched to a gene. The germline V gene encodes CDR1 LNHNV and CDR2 YYDKDF (reference sequence). The CDR3 sequence is 16 residues long.

The rearrangement joins TRBV20-1 to TRBJ2-7; 8 nucleotides line up with TRBD2. V lost 3 bases to trimming and J lost 7 bases; unmatched junction nucleotides: 11. The CDR3 extends over 14 amino acids. In germline, CDR1 is DFQATT, CDR2 SNEGSKA (reference sequence). Here the CDR3 DNA reads TGCAGTGCTAGCTTGGCGGGAGGCCGTCGTGAGCAGTACTTC. Amino acids: CSASLAGGRREQYF.

This clonotype was recorded at least ten times. The chain recombines TRBV12-3 or TRBV12-4 with TRBJ2-1, with D perhaps matching TRBD2 (5 bases). This CDR3 is built from 13 residues. V lost 5 bases to trimming and J lost 3 bases, with 8 bases between them. The CDR3 DNA sequence: TGTGCCAGCAGTCCCGGGAACTACAATGAGCAGTTCTTC. This codes for CASSPGNYNEQFF.

The chain employs TRBV28 and TRBJ2-3, with D perhaps matching TRBD2 (6 bases). From germline, CDR1 is MDHEN and CDR2 SYDVKM. This CDR3 has 13 amino acids. With 8 bases removed from V and 5 bases from J, the gap between germline ends came to 14 bases. The DNA of the CDR3 is TGTGCCAGCGTTGAAGGGACTGAAGATACGCAGTATTTT. This codes for CASVEGTEDTQYF.

This clonotype was recorded a few times. V gene TRBV28 combines with J gene TRBJ2-1; D gene uncertain. The V end was cut by 7 bases, the J end by 6 bases, with 16 bases between. The CDR3 loop spans 14 amino acids. The V gene's germline CDR1 is MDHEN and CDR2 SYDVKM. The CDR3 spells CASTPVGPSNEQFF. DNA of the CDR3: TGTGCCAGCACCCCAGTTGGGCCTTCCAATGAGCAGTTCTTC. Together with reference TRBV28 and TRBJ2-1, the CDR3 gives the full variable domain: DVKVTQSSRYLVKRTGEKVFLECVQDMDHENMFWYRQDPGLGLRLIYFSYDVKMKEKGDIPEGYSVSREKKERFSLILESASTNQTSMYLCASTPVGPSNEQFFGPGTRLTVL.